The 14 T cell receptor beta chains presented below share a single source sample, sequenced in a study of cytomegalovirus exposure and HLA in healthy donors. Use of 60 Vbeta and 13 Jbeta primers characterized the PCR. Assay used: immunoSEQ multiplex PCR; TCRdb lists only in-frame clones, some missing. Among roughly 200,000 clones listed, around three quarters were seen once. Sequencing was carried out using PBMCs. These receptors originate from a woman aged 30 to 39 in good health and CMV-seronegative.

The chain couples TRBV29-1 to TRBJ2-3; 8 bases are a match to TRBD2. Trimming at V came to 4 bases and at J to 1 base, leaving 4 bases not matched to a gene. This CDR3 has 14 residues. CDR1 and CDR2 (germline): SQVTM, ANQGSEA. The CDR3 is CSVALAGGTDTQYF. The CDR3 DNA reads TGCAGCGTTGCGCTAGCGGGTGGCACAGATACGCAGTATTTT.

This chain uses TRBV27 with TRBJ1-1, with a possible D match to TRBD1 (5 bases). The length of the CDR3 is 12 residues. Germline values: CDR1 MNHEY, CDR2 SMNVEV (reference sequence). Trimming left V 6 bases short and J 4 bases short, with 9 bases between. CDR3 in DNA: TGTGCCAGCAGAGGCCAGGGCACTGAAGCTTTCTTT. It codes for CASRGQGTEAFF.

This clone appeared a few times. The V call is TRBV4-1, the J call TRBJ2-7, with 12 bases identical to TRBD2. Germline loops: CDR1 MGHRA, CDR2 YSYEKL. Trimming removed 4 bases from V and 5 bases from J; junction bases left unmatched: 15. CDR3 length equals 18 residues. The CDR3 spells CASSRGLAGGPRRDEQYF. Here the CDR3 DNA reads TGCGCCAGCAGCCGGGGGCTAGCGGGGGGGCCCAGGCGTGACGAGCAGTACTTC.

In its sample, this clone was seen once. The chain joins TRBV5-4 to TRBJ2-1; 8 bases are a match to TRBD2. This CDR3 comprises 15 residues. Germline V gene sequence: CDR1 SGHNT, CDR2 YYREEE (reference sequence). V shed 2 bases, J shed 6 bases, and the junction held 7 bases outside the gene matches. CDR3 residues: CASSFMGLVSNEQFF. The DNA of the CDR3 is TGTGCCAGCAGCTTTATGGGACTAGTTTCCAATGAGCAGTTCTTC.

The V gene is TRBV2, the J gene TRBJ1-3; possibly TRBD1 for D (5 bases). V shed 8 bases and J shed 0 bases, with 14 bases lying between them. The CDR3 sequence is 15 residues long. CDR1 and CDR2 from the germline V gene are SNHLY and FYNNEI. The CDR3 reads CASSPLTGSGNTIYF. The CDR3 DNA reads TGTGCCAGCTCCCCGTTAACAGGCTCTGGAAACACCATATATTTT.

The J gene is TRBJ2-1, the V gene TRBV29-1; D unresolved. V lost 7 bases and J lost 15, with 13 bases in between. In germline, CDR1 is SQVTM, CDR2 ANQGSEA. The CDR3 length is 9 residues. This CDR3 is CSGPRDLFF. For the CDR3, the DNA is TGCAGCGGGCCTCGAGACTTGTTCTTC.

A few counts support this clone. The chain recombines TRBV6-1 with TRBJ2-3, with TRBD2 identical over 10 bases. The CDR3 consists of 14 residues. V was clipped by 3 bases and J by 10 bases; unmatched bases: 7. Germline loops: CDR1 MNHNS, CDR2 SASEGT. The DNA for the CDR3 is TGTGCCAGCAGTGATGGGGCTAGCGGGAGTTCGCAGTATTTT. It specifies CASSDGASGSSQYF.

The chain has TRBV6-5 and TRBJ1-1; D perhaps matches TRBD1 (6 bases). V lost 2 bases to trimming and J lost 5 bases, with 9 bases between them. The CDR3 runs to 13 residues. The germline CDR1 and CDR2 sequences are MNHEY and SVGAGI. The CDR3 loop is CASSYVTGTEAFF. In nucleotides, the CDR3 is TGTGCCAGCAGTTACGTTACAGGGACTGAAGCTTTCTTT.

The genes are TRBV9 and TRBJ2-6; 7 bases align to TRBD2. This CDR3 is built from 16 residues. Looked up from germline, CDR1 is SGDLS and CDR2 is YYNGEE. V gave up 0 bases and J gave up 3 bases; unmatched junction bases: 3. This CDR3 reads CASSVGGGFGANVLTF. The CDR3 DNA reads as TGTGCCAGCAGCGTAGGGGGAGGGTTTGGGGCCAACGTCCTGACTTTC.

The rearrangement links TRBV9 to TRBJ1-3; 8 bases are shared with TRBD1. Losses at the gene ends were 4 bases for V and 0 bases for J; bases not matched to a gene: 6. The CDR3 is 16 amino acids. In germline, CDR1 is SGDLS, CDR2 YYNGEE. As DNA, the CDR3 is TGTGCCAGCAGCACCCACGACAGGGGCTCTGGAAACACCATATATTTT. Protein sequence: CASSTHDRGSGNTIYF.

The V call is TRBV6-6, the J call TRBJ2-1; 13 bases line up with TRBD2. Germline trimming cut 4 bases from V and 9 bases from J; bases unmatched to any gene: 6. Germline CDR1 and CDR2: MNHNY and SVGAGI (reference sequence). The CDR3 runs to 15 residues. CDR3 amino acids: CASSWTSGSTGEQFF. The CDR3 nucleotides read TGTGCCAGCAGTTGGACTAGCGGGAGTACGGGTGAGCAGTTCTTC.

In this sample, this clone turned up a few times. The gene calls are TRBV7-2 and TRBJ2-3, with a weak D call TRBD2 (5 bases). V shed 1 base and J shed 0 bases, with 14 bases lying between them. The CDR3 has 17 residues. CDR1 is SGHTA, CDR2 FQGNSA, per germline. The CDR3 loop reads CASSLGGQVPSTDTQYF. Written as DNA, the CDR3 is TGTGCCAGCAGCTTAGGCGGGCAGGTACCTAGCACAGATACGCAGTATTTT.

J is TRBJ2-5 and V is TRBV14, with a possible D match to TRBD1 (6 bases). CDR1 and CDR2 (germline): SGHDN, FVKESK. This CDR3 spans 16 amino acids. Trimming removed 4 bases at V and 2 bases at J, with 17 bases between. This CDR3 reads CASSPMGANGQETQYF. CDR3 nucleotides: TGTGCCAGCAGCCCCATGGGGGCTAACGGACAAGAGACCCAGTACTTC.

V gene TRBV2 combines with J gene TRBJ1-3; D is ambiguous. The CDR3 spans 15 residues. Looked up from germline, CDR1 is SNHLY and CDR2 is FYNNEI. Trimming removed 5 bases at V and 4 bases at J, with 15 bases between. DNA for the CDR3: TGTGCCAGCAGTCTTACTAGCCCCTCCGGAAACACCATATATTTT. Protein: CASSLTSPSGNTIYF.